This TCR beta chain derives from a study of CD8 T cells in ankylosing spondylitis. Overall study findings and caveats: Researchers report that disease-linked clones proved CD8+ and relatively rare in peripheral blood. In ankylosing spondylitis blood, a motif of about 8 highly homologous TCR beta variants appeared characteristic. Reportedly, matched ankylosing spondylitis synovial fluid was significantly enriched for disease-linked clones.

Scientists made TCR beta libraries using quantitative 5'-RACE with molecular barcodes. TCRdb itself ran the 5' RACE reads through MiXCR, one entry per CDR3 protein. Here the sample spans under 250,000 distinct CDR3 sequences, 9.5% to 12% being singletons. The CDR3 runs 17 residues. V was trimmed by 4 bases and J by 0 bases, leaving 17 bases between them. Germline CDR1 is SGDLS and CDR2 is YYNGEE. This clonotype was counted many times. Its antigen is undetermined. Sequenced: blood, either unsorted or a sorted T cell fraction (not recorded which). This chain uses TRBV9 with TRBJ2-1; D perhaps matches TRBD2 (6 bases). The sequence came from a male donor with ankylosing spondylitis or in good health (not recorded which). Written as DNA, the CDR3 is TGTGCCAGCAGCACCGGGGGAGGATCAAGCTCCTACAATGAGCAGTTCTTC. This sequence encodes CASSTGGGSSSYNEQFF.